One sample yielded the 9 T cell receptor beta chains listed below, sequenced in a study of blood T cells in healthy people across ages. Combining a sample-barcoded 5' primer with a J-beta primer mix, a second PCR ran for roughly 7 to 11 cycles. TCRdb processed the 5' RACE reads anew with MiXCR; each CDR3 protein has one entry. The data hold 1,800,000 or so distinct CDR3 sequences, with about 39% observed a single time. The sample was blood. The source is a human donor in good health.

The sample holds a few counts of this clonotype. The V gene is TRBV7-9, the J gene TRBJ2-7, with 7 bases matching TRBD1. J gave up 2 bases and V 5 bases, and 9 bases lay outside the gene matches. The length of the CDR3 is 15 residues. Germline V gene sequence: CDR1 SEHNR, CDR2 FQNEAQ (reference sequence). CDR3: CASSTTQQGAYEQYF. As DNA, the CDR3 is TGTGCCAGCAGCACCACCCAGCAGGGGGCCTACGAGCAGTACTTC. Drawing the rest from reference TRBV7-9 and TRBJ2-7, the complete variable domain is DTGVSQNPRHKITKRGQNVTFRCDPISEHNRLYWYRQTLGQGPEFLTYFQNEAQLEKSRLLSDRFSAERPKGSFSTLEIQRTEQGDSAMYLCASSTTQQGAYEQYFGPGTRLTVT.

This clonotype was detected a few times. The junction departs from germline at one end; a sequencing error may be responsible. The chain employs TRBV29-1 and TRBJ2-3, with TRBD2 matching 9 bases. Germline V gene data show CDR1 as SQVTM and CDR2 as ANQGSEA. This CDR3 comprises 16 residues. The CDR3 region has the DNA TGCAGCGTCGAAGGATTAGCGGGGGCCCGCACAGATACGCAGTATTTT. This gives the protein CSVEGLAGARTDTQYF.

The CDR3 is CSARPRAGQPNYGYTF. The CDR3 region has the DNA TGCAGTGCTAGACCTCGAGCGGGACAGCCTAACTATGGCTACACCTTC. The chain links TRBV20-1 to TRBJ1-2; 7 positions match TRBD1. CDR1 is DFQATT, CDR2 SNEGSKA, per germline (reference sequence). The trim removed 2 bases at V and 0 bases at J, leaving 9 bases unmatched. This CDR3 contains 16 residues.

This clonotype has more than one count but fewer than ten. This chain joins TRBV7-9 and TRBJ1-1; D gene uncertain. Per the germline V gene, CDR1 is SEHNR and CDR2 is FQNEAQ (reference sequence). This CDR3 region has 15 residues. V was cut by 6 bases and J by 2 bases, with 16 bases left in between. CDR3 protein: CASSSTTRLNTEAFF. For the CDR3, the DNA is TGTGCCAGCAGTTCTACGACCAGACTAAACACTGAAGCTTTCTTT. The complete variable domain, with remaining parts taken from reference TRBV7-9 and TRBJ1-1, reads DTGVSQNPRHKITKRGQNVTFRCDPISEHNRLYWYRQTLGQGPEFLTYFQNEAQLEKSRLLSDRFSAERPKGSFSTLEIQRTEQGDSAMYLCASSSTTRLNTEAFFGQGTRLTVV.

The chain combines TRBV4-3 with TRBJ2-7; D may be TRBD2 (5 bases). CDR1 and CDR2 (germline): LGHNA, YSLEER. CDR3 length: 15 residues. The V end was cut by 0 bases, the J end by 10 bases, with 19 bases between. CDR3 sequence reads: CASSQDRDPRFEQYF. The DNA of the CDR3 is TGCGCCAGCAGCCAAGACCGGGATCCCCGATTCGAACAGTACTTC.

This clonotype was seen only once. J is TRBJ2-5 and V is TRBV28; D is ambiguous. V gave up 5 bases and J gave up 2 bases, with 21 bases separating them. The CDR3 has 17 residues. The germline V gene has CDR1 MDHEN and CDR2 SYDVKM. The CDR3 region has the DNA TGTGCCAGCAGTCCCCGGCGGAGATTCCAAACACAAGAGACCCAGTACTTC. Its translation is CASSPRRRFQTQETQYF.

This clonotype was seen a few times. This chain connects TRBV4-2 to TRBJ2-6; D possibly corresponds to TRBD1 (7 bases). The CDR3 consists of 18 residues. V lost 1 base, J lost 1 base, and 14 bases lay in between. CDR1 LGHNA and CDR2 YNFKEQ come from the germline V gene. For the CDR3, the DNA is TGTGCCAGCAGCCAAGGCAGGGGGGCCCAATCTGGGGCCAACGTCCTGACTTTC. Its translation: CASSQGRGAQSGANVLTF.

The chain couples TRBV4-2 to TRBJ1-1; the D is unclear. The V gene's germline CDR1 is LGHNA and CDR2 YNFKEQ. This CDR3 is 16 amino acids long. V lost 1 base to trimming and J lost 6 bases, with 18 bases between them. CDR3 in amino acids: CASSQGWEGRRAEAFF. The CDR3 nucleotides are TGTGCCAGCAGCCAAGGCTGGGAAGGGAGGAGGGCTGAAGCTTTCTTT.

The CDR3, as DNA: TGCAGTGCTACAACAAGGGGTTTTGACGAGACCCAGTACTTC. It encodes CSATTRGFDETQYF. The V and J genes are TRBV20-1 and TRBJ2-5, with D maybe TRBD1 (5 bases). V was shortened by 4 bases and J by 5 bases, with 17 bases between the two germline ends. The CDR3 covers 14 residues. CDR1 and CDR2 (germline): DFQATT, SNEGSKA (reference sequence).